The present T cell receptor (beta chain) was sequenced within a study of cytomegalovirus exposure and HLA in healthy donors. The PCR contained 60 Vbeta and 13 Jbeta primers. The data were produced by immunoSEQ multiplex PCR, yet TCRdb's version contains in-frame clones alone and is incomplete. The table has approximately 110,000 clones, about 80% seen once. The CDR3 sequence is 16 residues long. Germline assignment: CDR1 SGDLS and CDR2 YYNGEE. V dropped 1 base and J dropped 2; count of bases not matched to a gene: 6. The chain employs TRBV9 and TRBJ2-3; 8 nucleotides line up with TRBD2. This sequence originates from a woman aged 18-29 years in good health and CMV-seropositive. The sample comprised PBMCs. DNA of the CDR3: TGTGCCAGCAGCGTATCGCTAGCGGGCCCCACAGATACGCAGTATTTT. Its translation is CASSVSLAGPTDTQYF.